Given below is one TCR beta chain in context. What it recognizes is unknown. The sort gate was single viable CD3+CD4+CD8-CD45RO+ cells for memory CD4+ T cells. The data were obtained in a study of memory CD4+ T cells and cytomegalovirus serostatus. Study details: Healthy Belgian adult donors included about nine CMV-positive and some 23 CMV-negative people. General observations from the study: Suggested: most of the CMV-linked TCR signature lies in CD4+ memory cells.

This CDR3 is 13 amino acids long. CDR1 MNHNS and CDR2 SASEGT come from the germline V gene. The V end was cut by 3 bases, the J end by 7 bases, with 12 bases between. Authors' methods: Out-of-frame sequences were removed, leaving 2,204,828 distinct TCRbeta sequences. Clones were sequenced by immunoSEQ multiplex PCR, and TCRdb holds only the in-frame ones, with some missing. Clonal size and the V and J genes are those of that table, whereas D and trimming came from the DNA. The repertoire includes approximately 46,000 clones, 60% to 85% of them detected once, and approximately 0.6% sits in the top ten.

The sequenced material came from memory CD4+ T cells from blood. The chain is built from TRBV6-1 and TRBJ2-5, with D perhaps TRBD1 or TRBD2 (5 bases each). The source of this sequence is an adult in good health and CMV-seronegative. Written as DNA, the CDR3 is TGTGCCAGCAGTGAGGGACCAAGCGGGACCCAGTACTTC. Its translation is CASSEGPSGTQYF.